A single sample gave rise to the 6 T cell receptor beta chains below, sequenced in a study of T cells after somatic rescue of genetic block. The table came from immunoSEQ multiplex PCR; TCRdb's copy has only in-frame clones and leaves some out. The sample lists around 50,000 clones; approximately 96% were seen once. Sequences were obtained from peripheral blood mononuclear cells (PBMCs). All receptors derive from a child younger than two.

This clone was counted a single time. V gene TRBV11-2 combines with J gene TRBJ2-2; no reliable D call. V lost 3 bases and J 6 bases, leaving 11 bases between the germline ends. CDR1 is SGHAT, CDR2 FQNNGV, per germline. CDR3 length: 14 amino acids. CDR3 DNA sequence: TGTGCCAGCAGCTTGGGTCGCGGCTCCGGGGAGCTGTTTTTT. This gives the protein CASSLGRGSGELFF.

This clone was detected only once. As DNA, the CDR3 is TGTGCCAGCAGCGCCGGGCACCGCACAGATACGCAGTATTTT. This gives the protein CASSAGHRTDTQYF. This rearrangement joins TRBV9 to TRBJ2-3; D remains unclear. CDR3 length equals 14 residues. Germline V gives CDR1 SGDLS, CDR2 YYNGEE. The V gene lost 3 bases and the J gene lost 1 base, with 9 bases spanning the gap.

With regard to this clone: Other DNA sequences of this sample code for an identical CDR3. This sequence joins TRBV5-6 and TRBJ1-2; D gene unclear. V lost 3 bases, J lost 3 bases, and 6 bases lay in between. CDR1 and CDR2 from the germline V gene are SGHDT and YYEEEE. This CDR3 has 12 amino acids. CDR3 amino acids: CASSSQDYGYTF. CDR3 nucleotide sequence: TGTGCCAGCAGCTCCCAGGACTATGGCTACACCTTC.

V is TRBV18 and J is TRBJ2-3; D may match TRBD1 or TRBD2 (5 bases each). The germline V gene has CDR1 KGHSH and CDR2 LQKENI. Trimming took 4 bases from V and 0 from J, leaving 5 bases between them. The CDR3 contains 13 residues. In nucleotides, the CDR3 is TGTGCCAGCTCACGGGACAGCACAGATACGCAGTATTTT. Translated: CASSRDSTDTQYF.

V is TRBV5-6 and J is TRBJ1-2, with 9 bases that match TRBD1. Germline V gene lookup returns CDR1 SGHDT and CDR2 YYEEEE. The V segment lost 1 base and the J segment 8 bases; nucleotides outside the gene matches: 6. CDR3 size: 14 residues. CDR3: CASSLTGGLGGYTF. In DNA, the CDR3 is TGTGCCAGCAGCTTGACAGGGGGCCTGGGAGGCTACACCTTC.

V and J are TRBV6-6 and TRBJ2-2, with a tentative D call TRBD1 (6 bases). Germline CDR1 reads MNHNY; CDR2 reads SVGAGI (reference sequence). The CDR3 is made up of 14 amino acids. V lost 0 bases and J 7 bases, leaving 9 bases between the germline ends. In DNA, the CDR3 is TGTGCCAGCAGTTACTCCAGGGGTAACGGGGAGCTGTTTTTT. It is translated as CASSYSRGNGELFF.